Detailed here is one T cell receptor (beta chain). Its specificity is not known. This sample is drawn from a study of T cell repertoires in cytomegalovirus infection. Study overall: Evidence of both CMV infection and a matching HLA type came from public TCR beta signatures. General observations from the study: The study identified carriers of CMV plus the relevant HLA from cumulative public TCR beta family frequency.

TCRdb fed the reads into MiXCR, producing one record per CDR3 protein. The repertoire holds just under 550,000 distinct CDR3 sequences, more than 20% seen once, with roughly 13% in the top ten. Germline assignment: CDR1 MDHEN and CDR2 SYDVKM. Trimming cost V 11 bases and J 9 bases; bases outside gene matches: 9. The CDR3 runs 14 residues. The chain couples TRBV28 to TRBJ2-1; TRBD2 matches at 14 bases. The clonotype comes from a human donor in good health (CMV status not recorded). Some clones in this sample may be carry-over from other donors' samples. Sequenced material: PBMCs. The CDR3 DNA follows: TGTGCCGGAGGGGGACTAGCGGGGGCCGGTGAGCAGTTCTTC. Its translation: CAGGGLAGAGEQFF.